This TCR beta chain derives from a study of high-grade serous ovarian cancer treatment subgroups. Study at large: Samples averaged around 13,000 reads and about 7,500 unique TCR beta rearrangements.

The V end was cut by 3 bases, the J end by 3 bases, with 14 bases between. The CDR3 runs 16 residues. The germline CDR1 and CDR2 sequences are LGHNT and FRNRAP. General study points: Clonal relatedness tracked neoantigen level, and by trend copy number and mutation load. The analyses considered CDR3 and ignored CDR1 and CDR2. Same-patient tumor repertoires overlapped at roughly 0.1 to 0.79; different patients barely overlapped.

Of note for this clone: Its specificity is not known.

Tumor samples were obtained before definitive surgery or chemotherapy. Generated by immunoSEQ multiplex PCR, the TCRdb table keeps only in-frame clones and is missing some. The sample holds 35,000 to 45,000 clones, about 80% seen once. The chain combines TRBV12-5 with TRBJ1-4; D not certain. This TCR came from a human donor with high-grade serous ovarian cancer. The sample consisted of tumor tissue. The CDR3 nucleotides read TGTGCTAGTGGTTTCGACGCCTCGACGGCTAATGAAAAACTGTTTTTT. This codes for CASGFDASTANEKLFF.